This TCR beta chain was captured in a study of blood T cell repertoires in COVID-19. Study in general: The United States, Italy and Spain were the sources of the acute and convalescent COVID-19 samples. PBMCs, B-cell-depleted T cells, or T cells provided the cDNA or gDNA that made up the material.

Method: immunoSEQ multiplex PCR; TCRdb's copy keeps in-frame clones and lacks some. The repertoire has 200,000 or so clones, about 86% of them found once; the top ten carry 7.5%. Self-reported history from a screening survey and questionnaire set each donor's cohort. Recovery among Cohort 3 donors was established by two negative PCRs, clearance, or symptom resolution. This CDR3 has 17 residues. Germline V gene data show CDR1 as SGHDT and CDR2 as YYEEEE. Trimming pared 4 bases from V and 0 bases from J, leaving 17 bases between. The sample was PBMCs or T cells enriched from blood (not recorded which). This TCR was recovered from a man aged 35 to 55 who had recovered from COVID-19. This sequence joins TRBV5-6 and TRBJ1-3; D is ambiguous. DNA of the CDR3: TGTGCCAGCAGCCCGGGCCTCGGCGGGAGCTCTGGAAACACCATATATTTT. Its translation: CASSPGLGGSSGNTIYF. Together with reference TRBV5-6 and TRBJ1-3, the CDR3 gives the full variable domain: DAGVTQSPTHLIKTRGQQVTLRCSPKSGHDTVSWYQQALGQGPQFIFQYYEEEERQRGNFPDRFSGHQFPNYSSELNVNALLLGDSALYLCASSPGLGGSSGNTIYFGEGSWLTVV.